This TCR beta chain was obtained from a study of CD8+ T cells in alopecia areata. Once RNA had been extracted, it was reverse transcribed into cDNA to act as the sequencing template. Repertoires were generated with immunoSEQ multiplex PCR, while TCRdb's copy carries only in-frame clones and drops some. The sample gives approximately 280,000 clones, roughly 64% of which show up once; about 1.8% is in the top ten. Treatment given: oral pan-JAK inhibitor, 5-10 mg twice daily. PBMCs, the starting material, were the source of sorted CD4+ and CD8+ T cells. This receptor was identified in a human donor with alopecia areata. The sample was CD4+ T cells sorted from blood, taken at week 24, from a patient treated with tofacitinib.

DNA of the CDR3: TGTGCCTGGAGTGTAGGAATAGGGGTCACTGAAGCTTTCTTT. Amino acid sequence: CAWSVGIGVTEAFF. V and J are TRBV30 and TRBJ1-1; D may be TRBD1 (5 bases). V gave up 0 bases and J gave up 4 bases, with 12 bases separating them. Germline V lookup: CDR1 GTSNPN, CDR2 SVGIG (reference sequence). The CDR3 sequence is 14 residues long.